The rows below give T cell receptor beta chains drawn from one sample of a study of cytomegalovirus exposure and HLA in healthy donors. This table comes from immunoSEQ multiplex PCR, and its TCRdb copy is limited to in-frame clones, with some not included. The table includes about 170,000 clones, 78% detected once. Sequencing was done on a sample of PBMCs. These receptors all come from a woman in her forties or fifties in good health and CMV-seropositive. Both conserved end residues are part of each CDR3. The D gene is left open where the match is weak. Some rows have no size entry. The others give once, few or many, or a class for an expanded clone.

clone_size: -
v_call: TRBV13
d_call: TRBD2
cdr3_aa: CASTDSGGALYEQYF

clone_size: -
v_call: TRBV7-9
d_call: -
cdr3_aa: CSSSRYRVDEQFF

clone_size: -
v_call: TRBV11-2
d_call: TRBD1
cdr3_aa: CASTLDRANYGYTF

clone_size: -
v_call: TRBV5-6
d_call: TRBD1
cdr3_aa: CASSLGQGVYGYTF

clone_size: -
v_call: TRBV25-1
d_call: TRBD1
cdr3_aa: CASRDSTGGAEMNTEAFF

clone_size: few
v_call: TRBV19
d_call: TRBD1
cdr3_aa: CASRRDRADGYTF

clone_size: -
v_call: TRBV9
d_call: -
cdr3_aa: CASSSQAGSGETQYF

clone_size: -
v_call: TRBV6-1
d_call: -
cdr3_aa: CASSEVGLLGGYTF

clone_size: -
v_call: TRBV27
d_call: -
cdr3_aa: CASSFSNSPLHF

clone_size: -
v_call: TRBV19
d_call: -
cdr3_aa: CASSGPGYALYGYTF

clone_size: few
v_call: TRBV7-9
d_call: TRBD1
cdr3_aa: CASSVGQGYNSPLHF

clone_size: -
v_call: TRBV30
d_call: -
cdr3_aa: CAWSGQFYGYTF

clone_size: -
v_call: TRBV4-1
d_call: -
cdr3_aa: CASSQMPAGHHQQETQYF

clone_size: -
v_call: TRBV6-1
d_call: TRBD1
cdr3_aa: CASSPTGNQPQHF

clone_size: -
v_call: TRBV4-2
d_call: TRBD1
cdr3_aa: CASSQRPGQGAIDTQYF

clone_size: -
v_call: TRBV5-4
d_call: TRBD2
cdr3_aa: CASSLELAGGYNEQFF

clone_size: -
v_call: TRBV13
d_call: TRBD1
cdr3_aa: CASSLSGDREREQYF

clone_size: -
v_call: TRBV11-2
d_call: TRBD1
cdr3_aa: CASRQQGGEAFF

clone_size: few
v_call: TRBV9
d_call: TRBD1
cdr3_aa: CASSATRGQGNGYTF

clone_size: -
v_call: TRBV15
d_call: TRBD1
cdr3_aa: CATSRERRTGGSATNEKLFF

clone_size: -
v_call: TRBV19
d_call: TRBD1
cdr3_aa: CASTGWDRSVGYTF

clone_size: once
v_call: TRBV7-6
d_call: -
cdr3_aa: CASSPPRVRNTIYF

clone_size: -
v_call: TRBV6-5
d_call: TRBD1
cdr3_aa: CASKRTGNYGYTF

clone_size: -
v_call: TRBV7-2
d_call: TRBD1
cdr3_aa: CASSFDRASSYEQYF

clone_size: -
v_call: TRBV11-1
d_call: -
cdr3_aa: CASSPWTADNEQFF

clone_size: once
v_call: TRBV30
d_call: -
cdr3_aa: CAWSRFGRDNEQYF